The next 28 T cell receptor beta chains were all read from a single sample in a study of post-analysis software for immune sequencing data. Whole-study findings and limits: Four or five TRBV segments were more frequent in patients than controls; TRBV5-6, TRBV5-1 and TRBV20-1 belonged to this group.

Prepared TCR beta cDNA libraries contained unique molecular identifiers. TCRdb fed the PCR reads into MiXCR, producing one record per CDR3 protein. The sample gives hundreds of thousands of distinct CDR3 sequences, 55% to 60% of which show up once; about 11% is in the top ten. These receptors' targets are unknown. Sequenced sample: blood. These receptors originate from a girl aged 2 to 9 with multiple sclerosis.

CDR3 in amino acids: CASSLGLAAPATDTQYF. CDR3 sequence (DNA): TGCGCCAGCAGCTTGGGCCTAGCGGCTCCTGCTACAGATACGCAGTATTTT. The chain has TRBV5-1 and TRBJ2-3; 7 nucleotides match TRBD2. Germline V gene sequence: CDR1 SGHRS, CDR2 YFSETQ. The junction had 10 bases not matched to a gene; V was cut back by 0 bases and J by 3 bases. The length of the CDR3 is 17 residues.

V gene TRBV14 combines with J gene TRBJ2-5, with 9 bases lining up with TRBD2. This CDR3 has 17 residues. V lost 4 bases, J lost 5 bases, and 14 bases stayed unmatched. Per germline, CDR1 SGHDN and CDR2 FVKESK. CDR3 sequence reads: CASSPLGSGGPRETQYF. CDR3 coding DNA: TGTGCCAGCAGCCCCTTGGGTAGCGGGGGCCCTCGGGAGACCCAGTACTTC.

This clonotype appeared a single time. The rearrangement links TRBV20-1 to TRBJ2-7; D remains ambiguous. The germline V gene has CDR1 DFQATT and CDR2 SNEGSKA (reference sequence). The CDR3 length is 14 residues. The V gene lost 0 bases and the J gene lost 0 bases, with 9 bases spanning the gap. The DNA of the CDR3 is TGCAGTGCTAGAGATTTGCAGGACTCCTACGAGCAGTACTTC. This encodes CSARDLQDSYEQYF.

About this clonotype itself: Possible read error: a much larger clone is one base away. The J gene is TRBJ1-4, the V gene TRBV6-5; 8 bases are shared with TRBD1. The germline V gene has CDR1 MNHEY and CDR2 SVGAGI. The CDR3 is 15 amino acids. The J segment lost 5 bases and the V segment lost 7 bases, leaving 9 bases of the junction unmatched. The CDR3, as DNA: TGTGCCAGCACCCTTCCAGGGGGCGCGAATGAAAAACTGTTTTTT. This sequence encodes CASTLPGGANEKLFF.

This chain connects TRBV5-1 to TRBJ2-4; no reliable D call. Germline assignment: CDR1 SGHRS and CDR2 YFSETQ. This CDR3 region has 15 residues. Deletions cut 4 bases from V and 6 bases from J, with 17 bases between. CDR3 DNA: TGCGCCAGCAGCGACGTCGGCCCAAGGCGAAACATTCAGTACTTC. Translated: CASSDVGPRRNIQYF.

The V call is TRBV6-5, the J call TRBJ1-1, with 10 bases fitting TRBD1. With V trimmed by 6 bases and J by 0 bases, 7 bases remained unmatched. Germline V gene data show CDR1 as MNHEY and CDR2 as SVGAGI. The CDR3 sequence is 16 residues long. The CDR3 sequence is CASSLGQGVMNTEAFF. The DNA of the CDR3 is TGTGCCAGCAGCCTCGGACAGGGGGTCATGAACACTGAAGCTTTCTTT.

The rearrangement uses TRBV6-6 and TRBJ1-2; D is perhaps TRBD1 (5 bases). The ends were cut back, 6 bases at V and 3 bases at J, with 11 bases in the middle. The CDR3 extends over 13 amino acids. Germline assignment: CDR1 MNHNY and CDR2 SVGAGI (reference sequence). The CDR3 region is CASSPRDDYGYTF. Here the CDR3 DNA reads TGTGCCAGCAGCCCCCGGGACGACTATGGCTACACCTTC.

The rearrangement uses TRBV2 and TRBJ1-2, with 7 positions matching TRBD1. Germline V gene sequence: CDR1 SNHLY, CDR2 FYNNEI. Trimming removed 6 bases from V and 0 bases from J; junction bases left unmatched: 4. The CDR3 contains 14 residues. CDR3 in DNA: TGTGCCAGCAGGACAGGGTTAGCTAACTATGGCTACACCTTC. Protein sequence: CASRTGLANYGYTF.

The chain links TRBV29-1 to TRBJ2-5; 7 bases agree with TRBD1. This CDR3 has 11 amino acids. V was clipped by 6 bases and J by 11 bases; unmatched bases: 9. Germline lookup yields CDR1 SQVTM and CDR2 ANQGSEA. CDR3 in DNA: TGCAGCGTACCTGGACAGGACGGGCAGTACTTC. It translates to CSVPGQDGQYF.

Only a few counts were recorded for this clonotype. The chain links TRBV6-6 to TRBJ1-6, with D perhaps matching TRBD1 (5 bases). The CDR3 runs to 14 residues. The germline V gene encodes CDR1 MNHNY and CDR2 SVGAGI (reference sequence). V dropped 8 bases and J dropped 8 bases, with 16 bases sitting between them. The CDR3 coding sequence is TGTGCCAGCTGTCAAGGGGCTTGGGATTCACCCCTCCACTTT. Protein sequence: CASCQGAWDSPLHF.

Here the CDR3 reads CASSEREGNTEAFF. The CDR3 coding sequence is TGTGCCAGCAGTGAACGGGAAGGGAACACTGAAGCTTTCTTT. The J gene is TRBJ1-1, the V gene TRBV2; no firm D call. From germline, CDR1 is SNHLY and CDR2 FYNNEI. This CDR3 is 14 amino acids long. Trimming removed 2 bases from V and 1 base from J, with 8 bases in between. The whole variable domain, filled in from reference TRBV2 and TRBJ1-1, reads EPEVTQTPSHQVTQMGQEVILRCVPISNHLYFYWYRQILGQKVEFLVSFYNNEISEKSEIFDDQFSVERPDGSNFTLKIRSTKLEDSAMYFCASSEREGNTEAFFGQGTRLTVV.

The gene calls are TRBV20-1 and TRBJ2-1; D remains ambiguous. Germline CDR1 and CDR2: DFQATT and SNEGSKA (reference sequence). Between the trimmed V and J ends, which lost 0 bases and 5 bases, there was a span of 8 bases. The CDR3 runs 13 residues. CDR3: CSARDAKHNEQFF. CDR3 sequence (DNA): TGCAGTGCTAGAGACGCGAAGCACAATGAGCAGTTCTTC.

This chain uses TRBV29-1 with TRBJ1-2; 9 nucleotides align to TRBD1. The germline V gene has CDR1 SQVTM and CDR2 ANQGSEA. V lost 7 bases and J lost 8; bases outside the gene matches: 11. The CDR3 totals 13 residues. The CDR3 nucleotides read TGCAGCGCACTCCTGGGACAGGGACGCGGCTACACCTTC. Protein: CSALLGQGRGYTF.

V gene TRBV7-9 combines with J gene TRBJ2-1; D remains unclear. V lost 9 bases, J lost 4 bases, and 13 bases lay in between. Germline V CDR1 and CDR2: SEHNR, FQNEAQ (reference sequence). This CDR3 spans 13 amino acids. The CDR3: CASFGAPYNEQFF. The CDR3 DNA follows: TGTGCCAGTTTCGGTGCGCCATACAATGAGCAGTTCTTC.

The chain carries TRBV7-6 and TRBJ2-7, with TRBD1 matching over 7 bases. The trim removed 5 bases at V and 2 bases at J, leaving 12 bases unmatched. This CDR3 is built from 16 residues. CDR1 SGHVS and CDR2 FNYEAQ come from the germline V gene. CDR3 amino acids: CASSPLSDRTPYEQYF. The CDR3 DNA is TGTGCCAGCAGCCCCCTTTCGGACAGGACTCCCTACGAGCAGTACTTC.

Written as DNA, the CDR3 is TGCGCCAGCAAACAAGAAGGTGCCGCGGAGACCCAGTACTTC. Its translation: CASKQEGAAETQYF. The chain recombines TRBV4-1 with TRBJ2-5; D unclear. V was clipped by 7 bases and J by 5 bases, with 17 bases between them. Per the germline V gene, CDR1 is MGHRA and CDR2 is YSYEKL. The length of the CDR3 is 14 residues.

This clonotype was observed a few times. The chain couples TRBV11-2 to TRBJ2-7; D is perhaps TRBD2 (6 bases). V was cut by 0 bases and J by 5 bases, with 14 bases left in between. Per the germline V gene, CDR1 is SGHAT and CDR2 is FQNNGV. This CDR3 comprises 15 residues. This CDR3 reads CASSLDWGLENEQYF. CDR3 bases: TGTGCCAGCAGCTTAGATTGGGGACTGGAGAACGAGCAGTACTTC.

This chain uses TRBV5-6 with TRBJ2-5; no reliable D call. CDR1 is SGHDT, CDR2 YYEEEE, per germline. The CDR3 contains 13 residues. V was pared by 1 base and J by 4 bases, with 8 bases between. The CDR3 spells CASSLSGPETQYF. The CDR3 nucleotides read TGTGCCAGCAGCTTGTCGGGCCCAGAGACCCAGTACTTC.

The chain employs TRBV2 and TRBJ1-2; no clear D gene. The germline CDR1 and CDR2 sequences are SNHLY and FYNNEI. The CDR3 length is 14 residues. V lost 0 bases, J lost 6 bases, and 11 bases lay in between. In DNA form, the CDR3 reads TGTGCCAGCAGTGAAGCACCAGGAAGAGATGGCTACACCTTC. This gives the protein CASSEAPGRDGYTF.

The V and J genes are TRBV14 and TRBJ2-1; D is undetermined. V lost 1 base to trimming and J lost 7 bases, with 8 bases between them. Germline CDR1 is SGHDN and CDR2 is FVKESK. The CDR3 length is 13 residues. The CDR3 nucleotides read TGTGCCAGCAGCCAAGTATTGAGGAATGAGCAGTTCTTC. Translated: CASSQVLRNEQFF. Supplemented by reference TRBV14 and TRBJ2-1, the full variable domain reads EAGVTQFPSHSVIEKGQTVTLRCDPISGHDNLYWYRRVMGKEIKFLLHFVKESKQDESGMPNNRFLAERTGGTYSTLKVQPAELEDSGVYFCASSQVLRNEQFFGPGTRLTVL.

The rearrangement links TRBV3-1 to TRBJ1-1; D remains unclear. CDR1 LGHDT and CDR2 YNNKEL come from the germline V gene (reference sequence). Trimming removed 3 bases at V and 4 bases at J, with 12 bases between. This CDR3 has 14 residues. CDR3 amino acids: CASSQAVGTTEAFF. CDR3 nucleotide sequence: TGTGCCAGCAGCCAGGCGGTGGGAACCACTGAAGCTTTCTTT. Complete variable domain (other parts from reference TRBV3-1 and TRBJ1-1): DTAVSQTPKYLVTQMGNDKSIKCEQNLGHDTMYWYKQDSKKFLKIMFSYNNKELIINETVPNRFSPKSPDKAHLNLHINSLELGDSAVYFCASSQAVGTTEAFFGQGTRLTVV.

Concerning this clonotype itself: The junction shows a germline mismatch at one end, possibly a read error. The chain joins TRBV7-2 to TRBJ2-3; 8 nucleotides line up with TRBD1. The V gene's germline CDR1 is SGHTA and CDR2 FQGNSA. The CDR3 consists of 15 residues. Written as DNA, the CDR3 is TGTGCCGGCAGCTTAGTGCGAACAGGGGGAGATACGCAGTATTTT. This translates into CAGSLVRTGGDTQYF.

The chain joins TRBV4-2 to TRBJ2-1, with 9 bases lining up with TRBD2. The germline V gene has CDR1 LGHNA and CDR2 YNFKEQ. This CDR3 has 16 amino acids. V shed 0 bases, J shed 5 bases, and the junction held 5 bases outside the gene matches. In DNA, the CDR3 is TGTGCCAGCAGCCAAGAGGGCGGGGGGGGTAACAATGAGCAGTTCTTC. Translation: CASSQEGGGGNNEQFF.

J is TRBJ2-6 and V is TRBV25-1; unclear D gene. The germline V gene has CDR1 MGHDK and CDR2 SYGVNS. The CDR3 length is 16 residues. V lost 6 bases, J lost 0 bases, and 12 bases lay in between. The CDR3, as DNA: TGTGCCAGCAGCGCCTCCAAGGTCTCTGGGGCCAACGTCCTGACTTTC. Protein sequence: CASSASKVSGANVLTF. The full variable domain, completed using reference TRBV25-1 and TRBJ2-6, is EADIYQTPRYLVIGTGKKITLECSQTMGHDKMYWYQQDPGMELHLIHYSYGVNSTEKGDLSSESTVSRIRTEHFPLTLESARPSHTSQYLCASSASKVSGANVLTFGAGSRLTVL.

The CDR3 sequence: CASSDPAQGKDGYTF. The CDR3 region has the DNA TGTGCCAGCAGTGATCCCGCCCAGGGTAAAGATGGCTACACCTTC. This sequence joins TRBV25-1 and TRBJ1-2, with a possible D match to TRBD1 (5 bases). The CDR3 covers 15 residues. Looked up from germline, CDR1 is MGHDK and CDR2 is SYGVNS. V was trimmed by 3 bases and J by 6 bases, leaving 17 bases between them.

The genes are TRBV12-3 or TRBV12-4 and TRBJ1-2; perhaps TRBD1 as D (6 bases). V was clipped by 3 bases and J by 0 bases, with 11 bases between them. The CDR3 is made up of 15 amino acids. The CDR3 loop reads CASSFSRGTNYGYTF. The DNA for the CDR3 is TGTGCCAGCAGTTTCTCCAGGGGAACTAACTATGGCTACACCTTC.

This clonotype was found a few times. The CDR3 sequence: CSVALGQQTGYTF. The CDR3, as DNA: TGCAGCGTCGCTTTGGGACAGCAGACAGGCTACACCTTC. The V call is TRBV29-1, the J call TRBJ1-2; TRBD1 agrees at 7 bases. The germline CDR1 and CDR2 sequences are SQVTM and ANQGSEA. V shed 6 bases and J 8 bases; nucleotides not matched to a gene: 12. The length of the CDR3 is 13 residues.

The chain employs TRBV4-1 and TRBJ2-5; possibly TRBD2 for D (6 bases). The CDR3 consists of 16 residues. The germline V and J ends were trimmed by 2 bases and 0 bases, with 13 bases remaining between them. CDR1 MGHRA and CDR2 YSYEKL come from the germline V gene. Written as DNA, the CDR3 is TGCGCCAGCAGCCAAATAGGGATAGCGGACCAAGAGACCCAGTACTTC. Translation: CASSQIGIADQETQYF.